Ten or more counts support the clone carrying this T cell receptor beta chain. Antigen unknown. The data belong to a study of identical twins. The study, taken as a whole, reports: Among monozygotic twins, out-of-frame TCR alpha sharing exceeded what models predicted.

Germline V CDR1 and CDR2: LGHNA, YNFKEQ. This CDR3 is 14 amino acids long. V was trimmed by 5 bases and J by 1 base, leaving 11 bases between them. TCRdb processed the 5' RACE reads anew with MiXCR; each CDR3 protein has one entry. There are about 240,000 distinct CDR3 sequences in the sample; over 9.5% occur only once, and 4% to 5% lies in the top ten. These data were also reused for a study on yellow fever vaccine responses in identical twins.

The sequence was collected from a young woman in good health. Sequenced input: memory (CD45RO+) T cells sorted from blood. This sequence joins TRBV4-2 and TRBJ2-5, with D possibly called TRBD1 or TRBD2 (5 bases each). The CDR3 is CASSTSGTQETQYF. The DNA for the CDR3 is TGTGCCAGCAGCACCTCGGGGACCCAAGAGACCCAGTACTTC.